These 5 T cell receptor beta chains share one sample of origin, sequenced in a study of blood T cell repertoires in COVID-19. Sequencing was performed with immunoSEQ multiplex PCR; in TCRdb, only in-frame clones are kept and a portion is missing. In the table there are roughly 250,000 clones, 91% of which are singletons. Material: PBMCs or T cells enriched from blood (not recorded which). The receptors originated from a human donor in a cohort exposed to, infected with or recovered from COVID-19 (not recorded which). The donor label of this sample is uncertain.

The V gene is TRBV5-4, the J gene TRBJ1-2, with D possibly TRBD1 on 5 matching bases. Trimming stripped 7 bases from V and 4 bases from J, with 14 bases between. Germline loops: CDR1 SGHNT, CDR2 YYREEE (reference sequence). This CDR3 comprises 13 residues. CDR3: CASGVWGRYGYTF. The CDR3 nucleotides read TGTGCCAGCGGTGTATGGGGCCGCTATGGCTACACCTTC.

This chain links TRBV7-2 with TRBJ1-4, with 7 bases aligning to TRBD1. The CDR3 sequence is 19 residues long. Germline CDR1 SGHTA, CDR2 FQGNSA. V gave up 1 base and J gave up 5 bases; unmatched junction bases: 16. The DNA for the CDR3 is TGTGCCAGCAGCTTAGTTATAGTCGCGAGAGGACAGGAGAATGAAAAACTGTTTTTT. Its translation: CASSLVIVARGQENEKLFF. The complete variable domain, with remaining parts taken from reference TRBV7-2 and TRBJ1-4, reads GAGVSQSPSNKVTEKGKDVELRCDPISGHTALYWYRQSLGQGLEFLIYFQGNSAPDKSGLPSDRFSAERTGGSVSTLTIQRTQQEDSAVYLCASSLVIVARGQENEKLFFGSGTQLSVL.

This chain connects TRBV7-2 to TRBJ1-1; perhaps TRBD1 as D (5 bases). The V end was cut by 1 base, the J end by 4 bases, with 10 bases between. Germline CDR1 and CDR2: SGHTA and FQGNSA. The CDR3 totals 14 residues. CDR3 sequence: CASSLVGQGTEAFF. The CDR3 region has the DNA TGTGCCAGCAGCTTAGTAGGCCAGGGCACTGAAGCTTTCTTT.

The V gene is TRBV12-5, the J gene TRBJ1-1, with D perhaps TRBD1 (6 bases). Trimming pared 6 bases from V and 4 bases from J, leaving 21 bases between. CDR1 is LGHNT and CDR2 is FRNRAP in the germline V gene. This CDR3 spans 16 amino acids. For the CDR3, the DNA is TGTGCTAGTGGCAGAGGACAGAATTTATGGGGCACTGAAGCTTTCTTT. It is translated as CASGRGQNLWGTEAFF.

This chain uses TRBV7-9 with TRBJ1-1; D call uncertain. Trimming stripped 0 bases from V and 3 bases from J, with 17 bases between. Germline loops: CDR1 SEHNR, CDR2 FQNEAQ (reference sequence). The CDR3 is made up of 17 amino acids. The DNA for the CDR3 is TGTGCCAGCAGCTTAGCGAGGGATACCTACCGGGACACTGAAGCTTTCTTT. Protein: CASSLARDTYRDTEAFF.